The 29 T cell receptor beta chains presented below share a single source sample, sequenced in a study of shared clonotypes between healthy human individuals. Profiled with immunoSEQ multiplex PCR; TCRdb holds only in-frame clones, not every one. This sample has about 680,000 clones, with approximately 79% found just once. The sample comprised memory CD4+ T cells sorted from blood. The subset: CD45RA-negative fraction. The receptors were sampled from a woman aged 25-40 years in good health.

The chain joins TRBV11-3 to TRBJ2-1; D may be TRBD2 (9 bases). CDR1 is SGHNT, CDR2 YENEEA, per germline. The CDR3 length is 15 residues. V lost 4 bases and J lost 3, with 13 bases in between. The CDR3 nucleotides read TGTGCCAGCAGCTCTAGCGGGACAGGCTACAATGAGCAGTTCTTC. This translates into CASSSSGTGYNEQFF.

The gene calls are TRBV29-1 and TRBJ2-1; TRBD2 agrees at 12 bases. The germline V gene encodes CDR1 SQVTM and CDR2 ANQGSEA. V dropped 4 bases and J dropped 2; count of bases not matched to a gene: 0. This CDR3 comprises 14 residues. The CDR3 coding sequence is TGCAGCGTTGGACTAGCGGGAGCCTACAATGAGCAGTTCTTC. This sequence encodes CSVGLAGAYNEQFF.

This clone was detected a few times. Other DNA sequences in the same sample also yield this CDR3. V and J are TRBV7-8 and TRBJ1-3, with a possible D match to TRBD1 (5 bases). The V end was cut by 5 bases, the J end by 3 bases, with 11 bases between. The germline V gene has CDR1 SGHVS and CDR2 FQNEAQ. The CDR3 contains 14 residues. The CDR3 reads CASSPQGFGNTIYF. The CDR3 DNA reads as TGTGCCAGCAGCCCCCAGGGTTTTGGAAACACCATATATTTT.

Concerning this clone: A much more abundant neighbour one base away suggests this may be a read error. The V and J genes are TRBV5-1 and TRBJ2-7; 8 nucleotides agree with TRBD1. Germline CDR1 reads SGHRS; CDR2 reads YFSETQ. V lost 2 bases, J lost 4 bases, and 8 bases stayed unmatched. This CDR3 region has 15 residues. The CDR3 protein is CASSFQQGAPYEQYF. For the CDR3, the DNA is TGCGCCAGCAGCTTTCAGCAGGGGGCTCCATACGAGCAGTACTTC.

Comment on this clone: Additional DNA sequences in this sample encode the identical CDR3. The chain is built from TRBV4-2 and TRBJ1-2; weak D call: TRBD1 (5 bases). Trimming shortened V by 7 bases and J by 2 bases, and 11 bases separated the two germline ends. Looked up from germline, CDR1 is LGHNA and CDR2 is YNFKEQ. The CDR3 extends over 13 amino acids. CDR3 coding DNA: TGTGCCAGCACCGACAGCCCCAACTATGGCTACACCTTC. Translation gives CASTDSPNYGYTF.

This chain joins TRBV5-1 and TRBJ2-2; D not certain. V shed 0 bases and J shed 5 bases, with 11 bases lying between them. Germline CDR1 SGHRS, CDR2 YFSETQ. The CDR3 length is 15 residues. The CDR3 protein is CASSLEELRTGELFF. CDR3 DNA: TGCGCCAGCAGCTTGGAGGAACTGAGGACCGGGGAGCTGTTTTTT.

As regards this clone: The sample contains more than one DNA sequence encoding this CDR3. The CDR3 DNA follows: TGTGCCAGCAGCTTTTTATCTGGGGCCAACGTCCTGACTTTC. Its translation: CASSFLSGANVLTF. The V call is TRBV11-2, the J call TRBJ2-6; D ambiguous. Germline V gene lookup returns CDR1 SGHAT and CDR2 FQNNGV. V lost 3 bases and J 1 base, leaving 4 bases between the germline ends. CDR3 length: 14 residues.

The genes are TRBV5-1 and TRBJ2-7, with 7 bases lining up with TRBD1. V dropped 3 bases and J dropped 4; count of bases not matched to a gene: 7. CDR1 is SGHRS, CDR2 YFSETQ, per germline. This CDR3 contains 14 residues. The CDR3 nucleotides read TGCGCCAGCAGCTCAAGGGGGCAAGGGTACGAGCAGTACTTC. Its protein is CASSSRGQGYEQYF.

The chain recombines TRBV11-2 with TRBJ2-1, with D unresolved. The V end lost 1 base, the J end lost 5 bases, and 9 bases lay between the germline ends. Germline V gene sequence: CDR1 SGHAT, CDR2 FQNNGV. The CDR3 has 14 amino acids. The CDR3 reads CASSLVFSDNEQFF. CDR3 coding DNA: TGTGCCAGCAGCTTAGTGTTTTCGGACAATGAGCAGTTCTTC.

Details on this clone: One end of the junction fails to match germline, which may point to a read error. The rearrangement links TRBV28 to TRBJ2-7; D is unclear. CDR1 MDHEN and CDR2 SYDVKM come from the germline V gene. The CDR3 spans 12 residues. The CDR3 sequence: CTSSPYKNEQYF. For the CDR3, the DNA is TGTACCAGCAGTCCCTATAAGAACGAGCAGTACTTC.

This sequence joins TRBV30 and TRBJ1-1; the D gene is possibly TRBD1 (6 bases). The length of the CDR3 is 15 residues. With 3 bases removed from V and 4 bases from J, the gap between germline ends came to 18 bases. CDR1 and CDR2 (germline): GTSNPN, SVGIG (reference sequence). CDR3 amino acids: CAWRRIRGGRTEAFF. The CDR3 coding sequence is TGTGCCTGGAGAAGGATAAGGGGGGGTCGCACTGAAGCTTTCTTT. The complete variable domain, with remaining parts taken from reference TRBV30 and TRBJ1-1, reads SQTIHQWPATLVQPVGSPLSLECTVEGTSNPNLYWYRQAAGRGLQLLFYSVGIGQISSEVPQNLSASRPQDRQFILSSKKLLLSDSGFYLCAWRRIRGGRTEAFFGQGTRLTVV.

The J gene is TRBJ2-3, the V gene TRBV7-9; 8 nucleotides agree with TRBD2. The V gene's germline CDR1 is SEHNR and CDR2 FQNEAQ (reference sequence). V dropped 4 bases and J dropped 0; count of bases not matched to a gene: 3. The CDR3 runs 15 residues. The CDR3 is CASSSGGASTDTQYF. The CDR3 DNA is TGTGCCAGCAGCTCCGGGGGGGCTAGCACAGATACGCAGTATTTT.

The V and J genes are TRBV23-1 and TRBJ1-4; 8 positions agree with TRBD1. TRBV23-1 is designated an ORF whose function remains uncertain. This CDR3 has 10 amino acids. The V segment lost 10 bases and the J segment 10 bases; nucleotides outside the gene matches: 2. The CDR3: CATRGLKLFF. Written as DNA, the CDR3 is TGCGCCACCAGGGGGCTAAAACTGTTTTTT.

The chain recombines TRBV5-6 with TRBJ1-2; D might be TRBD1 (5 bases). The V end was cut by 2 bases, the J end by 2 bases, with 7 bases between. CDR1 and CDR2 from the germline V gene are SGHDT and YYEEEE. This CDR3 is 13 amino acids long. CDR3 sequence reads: CASSLDRNYGYTF. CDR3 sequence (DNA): TGTGCCAGCAGCTTAGACAGAAACTATGGCTACACCTTC.

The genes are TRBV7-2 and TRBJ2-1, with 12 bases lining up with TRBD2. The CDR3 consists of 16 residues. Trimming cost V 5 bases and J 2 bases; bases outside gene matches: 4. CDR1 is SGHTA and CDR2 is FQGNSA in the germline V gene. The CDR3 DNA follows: TGTGCCAGCAGCCGAAGGACTAGCGGGGCCTACAATGAGCAGTTCTTC. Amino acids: CASSRRTSGAYNEQFF.

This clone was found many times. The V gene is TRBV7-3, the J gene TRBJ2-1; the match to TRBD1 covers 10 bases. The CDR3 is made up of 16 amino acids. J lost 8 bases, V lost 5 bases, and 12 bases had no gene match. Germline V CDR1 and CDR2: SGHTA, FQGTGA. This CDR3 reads CASSRTGQGSVDEQFF. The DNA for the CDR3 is TGTGCCAGCAGCAGAACGGGACAGGGGAGCGTAGATGAGCAGTTCTTC. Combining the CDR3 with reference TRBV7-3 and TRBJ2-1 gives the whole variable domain GAGVSQTPSNKVTEKGKYVELRCDPISGHTALYWYRQSLGQGPEFLIYFQGTGAADDSGLPNDRFFAVRPEGSVSTLKIQRTERGDSAVYLCASSRTGQGSVDEQFFGPGTRLTVL.

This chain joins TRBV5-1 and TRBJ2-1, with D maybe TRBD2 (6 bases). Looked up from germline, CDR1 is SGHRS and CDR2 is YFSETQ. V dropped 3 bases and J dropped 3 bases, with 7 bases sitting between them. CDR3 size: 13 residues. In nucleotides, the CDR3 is TGCGCCAGCAGCTCGGGGGACTACAATGAGCAGTTCTTC. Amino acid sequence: CASSSGDYNEQFF.

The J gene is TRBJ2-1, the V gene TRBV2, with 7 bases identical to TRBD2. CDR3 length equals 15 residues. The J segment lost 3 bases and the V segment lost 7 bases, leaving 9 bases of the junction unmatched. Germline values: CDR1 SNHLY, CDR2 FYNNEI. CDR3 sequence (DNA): TGTGCCAGCATCGGGCGGGAGCAGGTCTACAATGAGCAGTTCTTC. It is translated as CASIGREQVYNEQFF.

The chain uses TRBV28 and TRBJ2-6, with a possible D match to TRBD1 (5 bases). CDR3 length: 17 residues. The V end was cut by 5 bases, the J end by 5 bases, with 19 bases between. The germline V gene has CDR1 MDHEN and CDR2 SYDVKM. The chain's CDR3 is CASSASRTQSRANVLTF. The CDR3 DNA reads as TGTGCCAGCAGTGCGAGTAGGACACAAAGTCGGGCCAACGTCCTGACTTTC.

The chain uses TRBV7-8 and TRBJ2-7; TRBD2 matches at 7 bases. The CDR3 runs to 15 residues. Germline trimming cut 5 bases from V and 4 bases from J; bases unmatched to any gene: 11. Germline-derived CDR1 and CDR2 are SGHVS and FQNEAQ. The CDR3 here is CASSEQAGVGYEQYF. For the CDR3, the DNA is TGTGCCAGCAGCGAACAGGCGGGAGTAGGGTACGAGCAGTACTTC.

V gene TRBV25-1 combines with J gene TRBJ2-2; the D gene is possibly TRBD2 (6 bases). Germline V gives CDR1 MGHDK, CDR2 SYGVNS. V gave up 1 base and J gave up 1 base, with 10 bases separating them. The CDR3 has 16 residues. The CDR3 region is CASSEWSGENTGELFF. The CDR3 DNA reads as TGTGCCAGCAGTGAATGGTCGGGGGAGAACACCGGGGAGCTGTTTTTT.

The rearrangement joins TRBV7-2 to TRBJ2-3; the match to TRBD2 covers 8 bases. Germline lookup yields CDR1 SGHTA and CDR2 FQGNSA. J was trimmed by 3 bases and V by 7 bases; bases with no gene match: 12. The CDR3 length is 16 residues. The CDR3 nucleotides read TGTGCCAGCACCAAATGGACTAGCCAAGCGACAGATACGCAGTATTTT. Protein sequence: CASTKWTSQATDTQYF.

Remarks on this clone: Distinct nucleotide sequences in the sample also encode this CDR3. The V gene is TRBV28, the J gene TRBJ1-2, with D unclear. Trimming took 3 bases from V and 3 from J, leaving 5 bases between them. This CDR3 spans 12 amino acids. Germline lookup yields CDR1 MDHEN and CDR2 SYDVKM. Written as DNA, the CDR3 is TGTGCCAGCAGTTTTAGAGACTATGGCTACACCTTC. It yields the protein CASSFRDYGYTF.

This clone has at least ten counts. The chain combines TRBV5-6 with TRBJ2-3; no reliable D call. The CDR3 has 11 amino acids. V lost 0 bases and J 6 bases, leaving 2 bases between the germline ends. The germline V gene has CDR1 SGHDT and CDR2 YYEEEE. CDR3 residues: CASSLGDTQYF. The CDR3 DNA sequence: TGTGCCAGCAGCTTGGGTGATACGCAGTATTTT.

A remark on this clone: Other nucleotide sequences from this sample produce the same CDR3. CDR3 amino acids: CASSSFYEQYF. CDR3 in DNA: TGTGCCAGCAGCTCGTTCTACGAGCAGTACTTC. The V and J genes are TRBV28 and TRBJ2-7; unclear D gene. V lost 6 bases and J lost 3, with 6 bases in between. CDR1 and CDR2 from the germline V gene are MDHEN and SYDVKM. The length of the CDR3 is 11 residues.

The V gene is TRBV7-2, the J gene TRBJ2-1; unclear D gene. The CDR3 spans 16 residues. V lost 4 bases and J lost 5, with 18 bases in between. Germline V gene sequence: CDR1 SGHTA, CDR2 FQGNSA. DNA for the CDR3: TGTGCCAGCAGCTCACCGACTCAACGGAGCAACAATGAGCAGTTCTTC. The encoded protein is CASSSPTQRSNNEQFF.

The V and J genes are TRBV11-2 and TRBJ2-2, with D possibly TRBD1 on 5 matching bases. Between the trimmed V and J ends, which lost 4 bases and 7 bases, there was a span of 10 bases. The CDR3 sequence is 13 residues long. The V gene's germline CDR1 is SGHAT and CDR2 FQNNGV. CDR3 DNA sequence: TGTGCCAGCAGCTCTCAAGGGGTCGGGGAGCTGTTTTTT. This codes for CASSSQGVGELFF.

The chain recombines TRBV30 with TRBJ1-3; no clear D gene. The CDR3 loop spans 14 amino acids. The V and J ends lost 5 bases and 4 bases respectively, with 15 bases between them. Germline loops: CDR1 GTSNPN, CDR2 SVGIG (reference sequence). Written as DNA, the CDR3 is TGTGCCTGGGACCATGCGGGTGCGGGAAACACCATATATTTT. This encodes CAWDHAGAGNTIYF. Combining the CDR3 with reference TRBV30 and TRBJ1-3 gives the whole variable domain SQTIHQWPATLVQPVGSPLSLECTVEGTSNPNLYWYRQAAGRGLQLLFYSVGIGQISSEVPQNLSASRPQDRQFILSSKKLLLSDSGFYLCAWDHAGAGNTIYFGEGSWLTVV.

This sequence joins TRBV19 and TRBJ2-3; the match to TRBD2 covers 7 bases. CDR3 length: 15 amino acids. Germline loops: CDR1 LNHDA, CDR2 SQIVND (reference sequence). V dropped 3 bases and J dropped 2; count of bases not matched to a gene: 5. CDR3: CASSMYGRLTDTQYF. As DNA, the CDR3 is TGTGCCAGTAGTATGTACGGGAGGCTCACAGATACGCAGTATTTT.